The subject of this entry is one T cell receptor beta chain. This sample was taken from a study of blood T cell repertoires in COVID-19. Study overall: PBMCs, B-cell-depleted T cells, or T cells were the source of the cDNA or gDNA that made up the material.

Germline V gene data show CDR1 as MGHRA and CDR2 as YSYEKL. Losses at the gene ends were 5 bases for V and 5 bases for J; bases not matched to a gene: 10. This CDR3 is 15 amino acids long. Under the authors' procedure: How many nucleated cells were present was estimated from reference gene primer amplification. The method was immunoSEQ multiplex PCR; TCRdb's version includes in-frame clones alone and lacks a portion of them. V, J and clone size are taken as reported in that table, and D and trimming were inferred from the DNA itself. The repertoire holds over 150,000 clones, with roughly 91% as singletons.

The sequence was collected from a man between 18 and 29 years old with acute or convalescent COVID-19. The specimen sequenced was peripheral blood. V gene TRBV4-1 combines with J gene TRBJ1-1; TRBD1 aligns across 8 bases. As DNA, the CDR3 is TGCGCCAGCAGCAGGCCGACAGGGGTCGGAACTGAAGCTTTCTTT. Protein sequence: CASSRPTGVGTEAFF.